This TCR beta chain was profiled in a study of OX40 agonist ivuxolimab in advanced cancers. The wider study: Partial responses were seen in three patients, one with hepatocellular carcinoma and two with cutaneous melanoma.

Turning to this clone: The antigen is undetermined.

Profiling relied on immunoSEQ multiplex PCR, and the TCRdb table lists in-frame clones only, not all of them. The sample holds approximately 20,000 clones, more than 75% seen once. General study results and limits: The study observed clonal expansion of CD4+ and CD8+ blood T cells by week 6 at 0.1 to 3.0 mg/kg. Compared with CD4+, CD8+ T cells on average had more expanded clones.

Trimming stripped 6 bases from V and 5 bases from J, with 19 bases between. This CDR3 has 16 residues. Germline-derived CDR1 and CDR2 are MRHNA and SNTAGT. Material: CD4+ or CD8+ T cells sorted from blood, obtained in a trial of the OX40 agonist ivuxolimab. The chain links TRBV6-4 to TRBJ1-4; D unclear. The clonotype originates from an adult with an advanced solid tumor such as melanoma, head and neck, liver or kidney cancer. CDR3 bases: TGTGCCAGCAGCCCTCCCGCAAGGCAACAGAATGAAAAACTGTTTTTT. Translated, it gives CASSPPARQQNEKLFF.